This entry is about one T cell receptor beta chain. These data belong to a study of blood T cell repertoires in COVID-19. Germline CDR1 reads SGHNT; CDR2 reads YYREEE (reference sequence). CDR3 length: 14 amino acids. V lost 2 bases, J lost 6 bases, and 6 bases stayed unmatched. Original analysis: Quantification of nucleated cells was approximated via reference gene primer amplification. TCRdb's copy holds only in-frame clones and misses some; the assay was immunoSEQ multiplex PCR. That table is the source of V, J and clone size, and D and trimming were worked out from the DNA. The profile covers under 50,000 clones, with about 88% appearing a single time and 19% taken by the ten largest.

Source material: peripheral blood. The TCR originated in an older man with active COVID-19. The chain links TRBV5-4 to TRBJ2-7; 9 nucleotides line up with TRBD1. In DNA form, the CDR3 reads TGTGCCAGCAGCTTTCGGACAGGGGTGGGCGAGCAGTACTTC. This codes for CASSFRTGVGEQYF.